The next 20 T cell receptor beta chains were all read from a single sample in a study of T-cell memory formation after mild COVID-19. MiXCR, applied by TCRdb to the 5' RACE reads, yields one record per CDR3 protein. This table has about 170,000 distinct CDR3 sequences, 10% to 15% appearing once. The sequenced sample consisted of PBMCs or a T cell subset sorted from them (not recorded which). Receptors were obtained from a man between 18 and 29 years old who had mild COVID-19 (a few samples of this study predate the infection). Cell type and time point are not known.

This clonotype was counted between two and nine times. The chain joins TRBV7-8 to TRBJ1-4, with unresolved D. This CDR3 is built from 12 residues. V was clipped by 4 bases and J by 10 bases, with 10 bases between them. CDR1 is SGHVS, CDR2 FQNEAQ, per germline. The CDR3 coding sequence is TGTGCCAGCAGCTCGAACCAGAGAAAACTGTTTTTT. Translation gives CASSSNQRKLFF.

This chain joins TRBV15 and TRBJ2-2; tentative D call: TRBD1 (5 bases). This CDR3 is 14 amino acids long. The germline V gene encodes CDR1 LNHNV and CDR2 YYDKDF (reference sequence). Trimming took off 5 bases at V and 6 bases at J, with 13 bases between the two ends. This CDR3 reads CATSPGIVSGELFF. DNA of the CDR3: TGTGCCACCAGCCCAGGGATTGTCTCCGGGGAGCTGTTTTTT.

This clonotype has a count of ten or more. This rearrangement joins TRBV19 to TRBJ1-5, with 8 bases aligning to TRBD1. J was trimmed by 2 bases and V by 8 bases; bases with no gene match: 8. CDR3 length: 15 amino acids. Germline V lookup: CDR1 LNHDA, CDR2 SQIVND (reference sequence). The CDR3 loop is CASAPGGVRNQPQHF. As DNA, the CDR3 is TGTGCCAGTGCCCCAGGGGGCGTTCGCAATCAGCCCCAGCATTTT.

Only a few counts were recorded for this clonotype. The chain has TRBV6-4 and TRBJ2-1; maybe TRBD2 (6 bases). This CDR3 comprises 15 residues. Germline values: CDR1 MRHNA, CDR2 SNTAGT. Deletions cut 8 bases from V and 7 bases from J, with 21 bases between. The CDR3 DNA reads as TGTGCCAGCGGGGCCCCCGGGACTTCAATTAATGAGCAGTTCTTC. Protein product: CASGAPGTSINEQFF.

This clonotype has a single count. The chain employs TRBV12-3 or TRBV12-4 and TRBJ1-2; tentative D call: TRBD1 (5 bases). The CDR3 is 14 amino acids. V dropped 6 bases and J dropped 6 bases, with 17 bases sitting between them. DNA for the CDR3: TGTGCCAGCAGCGTGATTCAGGGATTTCATGGCTACACCTTC. Amino acids: CASSVIQGFHGYTF.

The rearrangement joins TRBV10-3 to TRBJ1-5; TRBD1 is a possible D gene (6 bases). The germline gives CDR1 ENHRY, CDR2 SYGVKD. Trimming took off 0 bases at V and 7 bases at J, with 16 bases between the two ends. The CDR3 sequence is 16 residues long. CDR3 region: CAISESIGGPRQPQHF. The CDR3 region has the DNA TGTGCCATCAGTGAGTCGATTGGGGGCCCCAGACAGCCCCAGCATTTT.

This clonotype occurred a few times. The chain couples TRBV24-1 to TRBJ2-1, with TRBD2 matching over 10 bases. Germline lookup yields CDR1 KGHDR and CDR2 SFDVKD. V was pared by 3 bases and J by 8 bases, with 9 bases of the junction left unmatched. This CDR3 contains 16 residues. CDR3 sequence reads: CATSDQLAGLGDEQFF. CDR3 in DNA: TGTGCCACCAGTGATCAACTAGCGGGGCTAGGCGATGAGCAGTTCTTC.

This clonotype was seen at least ten times. The V and J genes are TRBV7-2 and TRBJ2-3, with 9 bases lining up with TRBD2. V trimming: 6 bases; J trimming: 1 base; junction bases outside the gene matches: 2. This CDR3 has 14 amino acids. Germline CDR1 is SGHTA and CDR2 is FQGNSA. CDR3 sequence reads: CASSRTSGTDTQYF. Here the CDR3 DNA reads TGTGCCAGCAGTCGGACTAGCGGCACAGATACGCAGTATTTT.

The chain joins TRBV7-2 to TRBJ2-5, with 7 nucleotides matching TRBD1. Germline V gives CDR1 SGHTA, CDR2 FQGNSA. CDR3 size: 13 residues. V shed 5 bases, J shed 5 bases, and the junction held 5 bases outside the gene matches. Here the CDR3 DNA reads TGTGCCAGCAGCCGACAGGGACGGGAGACCCAGTACTTC. It is translated as CASSRQGRETQYF.

The chain uses TRBV20-1 and TRBJ2-7; D remains ambiguous. The V gene's germline CDR1 is DFQATT and CDR2 SNEGSKA (reference sequence). V dropped 5 bases and J dropped 4 bases, with 15 bases sitting between them. The CDR3 is made up of 13 amino acids. CDR3 sequence: CSARDGRSYEQYV. CDR3 DNA sequence: TGCAGTGCTCGTGACGGACGGTCATACGAGCAGTACGTC.

The chain employs TRBV5-6 and TRBJ2-3, with D unresolved. V lost 4 bases to trimming and J lost 0 bases, with 9 bases between them. This CDR3 comprises 14 residues. Germline lookup yields CDR1 SGHDT and CDR2 YYEEEE. The CDR3 is CASSLWGSTDTQYF. CDR3 coding DNA: TGTGCCAGCAGCCTATGGGGTAGCACAGATACGCAGTATTTT.

V gene TRBV7-6 combines with J gene TRBJ2-7; D gene uncertain. Trimming took off 4 bases at V and 0 bases at J, with 16 bases between the two ends. The CDR3 runs to 16 residues. Germline V gene sequence: CDR1 SGHVS, CDR2 FNYEAQ. DNA for the CDR3: TGTGCCAGCAGCTCGGCGATTGGGTGGAGCTCCTACGAGCAGTACTTC. It encodes CASSSAIGWSSYEQYF.

The J gene is TRBJ2-5, the V gene TRBV20-1, with a tentative D call TRBD2 (6 bases). Germline V gene sequence: CDR1 DFQATT, CDR2 SNEGSKA (reference sequence). V gave up 3 bases and J gave up 3 bases, with 14 bases separating them. The CDR3 is made up of 14 amino acids. The CDR3 sequence is CSASDSGKKETQYF. The CDR3 DNA reads TGCAGTGCTAGCGATAGCGGCAAAAAAGAGACCCAGTACTTC.

This clonotype was picked up many times. This sequence joins TRBV7-2 and TRBJ2-3; no clear D. This CDR3 region has 15 residues. Germline-derived CDR1 and CDR2 are SGHTA and FQGNSA. V shed 4 bases and J shed 6 bases, with 17 bases lying between them. CDR3 residues: CASSSSRVGADTQYF. The CDR3 DNA reads as TGTGCCAGCAGCTCGTCCCGGGTAGGAGCGGATACGCAGTATTTT.

In its sample, this clonotype was seen many times. V usage is TRBV7-3 and J usage is TRBJ2-3; D not resolved. Trimming pared 5 bases from V and 2 bases from J, leaving 17 bases between. The CDR3 is made up of 16 amino acids. Germline V gives CDR1 SGHTA, CDR2 FQGTGA. CDR3 nucleotide sequence: TGTGCCAGCAGCCTCCCCGCCACGGGTACCACAGATACGCAGTATTTT. This codes for CASSLPATGTTDTQYF.

Only a few counts were recorded for this clonotype. This chain's CDR3 is CASSQAPENTEAFF. CDR3 nucleotides: TGTGCCAGCAGCCAAGCTCCGGAAAACACTGAAGCTTTCTTT. The genes are TRBV4-2 and TRBJ1-1; D is unresolved. This CDR3 has 14 amino acids. V was pared by 1 base and J by 2 bases, with 8 bases between. The V gene's germline CDR1 is LGHNA and CDR2 YNFKEQ.

This clonotype was detected a few times. The V and J genes are TRBV15 and TRBJ2-2; D is unclear. Trimming took 0 bases from V and 5 from J, leaving 10 bases between them. The V gene's germline CDR1 is LNHNV and CDR2 YYDKDF (reference sequence). This CDR3 has 15 residues. The CDR3 DNA reads TGTGCCACCAGCAGAGATCGGCTTGGAACCGGGGAGCTGTTTTTT. It translates to CATSRDRLGTGELFF.

This clonotype was seen a few times. The genes are TRBV5-1 and TRBJ1-2; D is uncertain. Germline V gives CDR1 SGHRS, CDR2 YFSETQ. The CDR3 runs 18 residues. The germline V and J ends were trimmed by 4 bases and 1 base, with 23 bases remaining between them. The CDR3 loop reads CASSLGSRTLGLNYGYTF. Here the CDR3 DNA reads TGCGCCAGCAGCCTTGGAAGTAGGACGCTAGGTCTTAACTATGGCTACACCTTC.

This chain uses TRBV12-3 or TRBV12-4 with TRBJ1-5; D remains ambiguous. V was pared by 2 bases and J by 0 bases, with 5 bases between. The CDR3 contains 14 residues. CDR3 amino acids: CASSLLYSNQPQHF. The CDR3 DNA reads as TGTGCCAGCAGTTTATTGTATAGCAATCAGCCCCAGCATTTT.

V is TRBV12-3 or TRBV12-4 and J is TRBJ1-1; D is undetermined. The V gene lost 7 bases and the J gene lost 5 bases, with 11 bases spanning the gap. The CDR3 is 12 residues long. The CDR3 loop reads CASNRMGTEAFF. CDR3 bases: TGTGCCAGCAACCGCATGGGGACTGAAGCTTTCTTT.